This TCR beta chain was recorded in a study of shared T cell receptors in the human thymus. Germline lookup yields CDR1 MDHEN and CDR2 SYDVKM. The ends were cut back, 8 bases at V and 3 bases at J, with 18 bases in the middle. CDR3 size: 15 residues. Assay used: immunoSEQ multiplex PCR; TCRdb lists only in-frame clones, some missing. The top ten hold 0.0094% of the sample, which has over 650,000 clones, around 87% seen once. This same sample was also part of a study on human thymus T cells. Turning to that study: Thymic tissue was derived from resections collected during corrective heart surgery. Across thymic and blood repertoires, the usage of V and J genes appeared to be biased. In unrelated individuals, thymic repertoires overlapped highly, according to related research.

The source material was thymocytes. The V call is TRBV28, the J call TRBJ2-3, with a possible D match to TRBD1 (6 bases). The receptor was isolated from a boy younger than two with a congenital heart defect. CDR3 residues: CASSYRVRQTDTQYF. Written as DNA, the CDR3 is TGTGCCAGCTCCTACAGGGTTAGGCAGACAGATACGCAGTATTTT.